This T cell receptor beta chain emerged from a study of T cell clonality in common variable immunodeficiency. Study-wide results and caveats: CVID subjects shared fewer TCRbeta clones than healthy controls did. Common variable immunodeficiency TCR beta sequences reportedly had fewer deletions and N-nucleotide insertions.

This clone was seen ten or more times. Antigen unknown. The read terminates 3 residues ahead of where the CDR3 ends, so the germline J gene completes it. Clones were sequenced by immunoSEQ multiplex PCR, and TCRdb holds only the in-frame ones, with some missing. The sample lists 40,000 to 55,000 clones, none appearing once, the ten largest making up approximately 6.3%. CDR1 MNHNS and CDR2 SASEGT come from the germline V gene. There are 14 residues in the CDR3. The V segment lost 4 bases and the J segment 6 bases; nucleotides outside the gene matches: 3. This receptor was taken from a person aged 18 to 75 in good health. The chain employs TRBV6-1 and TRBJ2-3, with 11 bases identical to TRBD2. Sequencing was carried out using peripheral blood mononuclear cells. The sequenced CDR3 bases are TGTGCCAGCAGTGGACTAGCGGGGTCGGATACG. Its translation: CASSGLAGSDT. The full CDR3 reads CASSGLAGSDTQYF.